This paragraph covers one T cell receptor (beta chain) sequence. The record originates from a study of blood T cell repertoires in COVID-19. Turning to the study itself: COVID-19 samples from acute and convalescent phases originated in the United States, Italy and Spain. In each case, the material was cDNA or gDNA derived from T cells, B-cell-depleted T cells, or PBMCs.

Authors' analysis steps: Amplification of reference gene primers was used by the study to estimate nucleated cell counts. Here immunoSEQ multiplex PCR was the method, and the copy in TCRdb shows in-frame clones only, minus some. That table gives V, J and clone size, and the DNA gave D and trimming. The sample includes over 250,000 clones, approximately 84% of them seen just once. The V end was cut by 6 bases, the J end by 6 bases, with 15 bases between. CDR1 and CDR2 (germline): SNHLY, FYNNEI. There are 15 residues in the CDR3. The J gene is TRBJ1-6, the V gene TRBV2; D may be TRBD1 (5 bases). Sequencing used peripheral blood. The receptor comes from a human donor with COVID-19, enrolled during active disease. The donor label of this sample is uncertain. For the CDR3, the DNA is TGTGCCAGCAGGGAGGGACTGACGCTTAATTCACCCCTCCACTTT. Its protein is CASREGLTLNSPLHF.